This record covers a single TCR beta chain. These data are taken from a study of control samples from healthy donors and cancer patients. The CDR3 sequence is 12 residues long. Germline assignment: CDR1 SEHNR and CDR2 FQNEAQ (reference sequence). Trimming cost V 8 bases and J 6 bases, with 10 bases left between them. TCRdb's table, derived via immunoSEQ multiplex PCR, lists solely in-frame clones and lacks some. Counted here are more than 85,000 clones, roughly 80% occurring once; the ten biggest clones make up about 13%. The chain joins TRBV7-9 to TRBJ1-4; no firm D call. The material sequenced was blood. This receptor was identified in a woman in her fifties or sixties in good health. The CDR3 sequence is CASGNRYEKLFF. In nucleotides, the CDR3 is TGTGCCAGCGGAAATCGGTATGAAAAACTGTTTTTT.